This T cell receptor beta chain was sequenced during a study of early T cells in non-severe SARS-CoV-2 infection. Turning to the study itself: The input, bulk RNA from unsorted whole blood, was sequenced, and chains were unpaired. Overall study results and limits: There was a bias toward anti-spike CD8 responses in VDJdb matching, which missed private and CD4 specificities.

This clonotype turned up a few times. Antigen: not known. Per germline, CDR1 DFQATT and CDR2 SNEGSKA (reference sequence). The CDR3 runs 14 residues. V shed 6 bases and J 0 bases; nucleotides not matched to a gene: 6. Unique molecular identifier tags were affixed to discrete cDNA molecules. Each CDR3 protein gets one entry after TCRdb re-called the 5' RACE reads with MiXCR. This table has about 60,000 distinct CDR3 sequences, around 8.9% appearing once. V and J are TRBV20-1 and TRBJ2-3; 7 bases agree with TRBD1. Sequencing was carried out using whole blood. This sequence originates from an adult who was a healthcare worker with PCR-confirmed SARS-CoV-2 infection or an uninfected control (not recorded which). The CDR3 DNA is TGCAGTGCCAGGGACAGACGTAGCACAGATACGCAGTATTTT. This encodes CSARDRRSTDTQYF.